This TCR beta chain was obtained from a study of T cells after yellow fever vaccination. Study background: In the case of low-cell-number fractions, SMART-Seq v4 Ultra Low Input was used for preparation.

TCRdb reprocessed the 5' RACE reads via MiXCR and lists one record per CDR3 protein. The data contain hundreds of thousands of distinct CDR3 sequences, around a fifth of them singletons. Points from the study as a whole: Though it reached lower strength, the secondary response hit its peak faster, day 5 versus 15. Clones from primary vaccination mostly reappeared after the booster (less than 98% CD4, over 85% CD8). Contamination of FACS-sorted repertoires by abundant clonotypes from the bulk population could occur.

As for this clonotype: Its antigen remains unknown.

The CDR3 covers 15 residues. Looked up from germline, CDR1 is SGHDT and CDR2 is YYEEEE. Trimming left V 3 bases short and J 1 base short, with 13 bases between. The input for sequencing was PBMCs, taken roughly 23 days after the first yellow fever vaccination. This receptor was taken from a man aged 18-30 years who received the YFV17D yellow fever vaccine. The V gene is TRBV5-6, the J gene TRBJ2-5, with no clear D. CDR3 nucleotide sequence: TGTGCCAGCAGCTCTTTCATGGGATTCCAAGAGACCCAGTACTTC. This sequence encodes CASSSFMGFQETQYF.